A single sample gave rise to the 31 T cell receptor beta chains below, sequenced in a study of blood T cell repertoires in COVID-19. Assay used: immunoSEQ multiplex PCR; TCRdb lists only in-frame clones, some missing. This repertoire shows some 500,000 clones, 70% to 90% found once; its top ten account for 1.5% to 2%. Sequencing was done on a sample of PBMCs or T cells enriched from blood (not recorded which). Receptors were obtained from a woman aged 40 to 55 who had recovered from COVID-19.

Worth noting for this clone: Other DNA sequences in the sample encode the same CDR3. The chain couples TRBV12-3 or TRBV12-4 to TRBJ1-2; a weak D match, TRBD1 (5 bases). Trimming left V 1 base short and J 5 bases short, with 8 bases between. This CDR3 is built from 13 residues. Here the CDR3 DNA reads TGTGCCAGCAGTTTAGGACAGAATTATGGCTACACCTTC. Its translation: CASSLGQNYGYTF.

As to this clone: Other DNA sequences in the sample encode the same CDR3. The chain uses TRBV5-6 and TRBJ2-7; perhaps TRBD1 as D (5 bases). Germline CDR1 reads SGHDT; CDR2 reads YYEEEE. The ends were cut back, 0 bases at V and 3 bases at J, with 7 bases in the middle. This CDR3 has 13 amino acids. Here the CDR3 reads CASSLAQGYEQYF. The DNA for the CDR3 is TGTGCCAGCAGCTTGGCGCAGGGCTACGAGCAGTACTTC.

This clone has just one count. J is TRBJ1-5 and V is TRBV7-2; no clear D. The CDR3 consists of 17 residues. The V gene's germline CDR1 is SGHTA and CDR2 FQGNSA. The germline V and J ends were trimmed by 5 bases and 6 bases, with 23 bases remaining between them. The CDR3 DNA follows: TGTGCCAGCAGCCCAAGGTGGACGGAGGGAGGAGTTCAGCCCCAGCATTTT. Amino acid sequence: CASSPRWTEGGVQPQHF.

The gene calls are TRBV19 and TRBJ1-2; D is possibly TRBD1 (6 bases). Germline CDR1 is LNHDA and CDR2 is SQIVND (reference sequence). The V end lost 3 bases, the J end lost 6 bases, and 23 bases lay between the germline ends. The CDR3 has 17 residues. The CDR3: CASSIFLWARGDDGYTF. The CDR3 region has the DNA TGTGCCAGTAGTATTTTCCTCTGGGCCAGGGGCGATGATGGCTACACCTTC. Variable domain in full (rest from reference TRBV19 and TRBJ1-2): DGGITQSPKYLFRKEGQNVTLSCEQNLNHDAMYWYRQDPGQGLRLIYYSQIVNDFQKGDIAEGYSVSREKKESFPLTVTSAQKNPTAFYLCASSIFLWARGDDGYTFGSGTRLTVV.

This clone occurred once. The gene calls are TRBV4-3 and TRBJ2-2; no clear D gene. The CDR3 is made up of 14 amino acids. Germline V gene lookup returns CDR1 LGHNA and CDR2 YSLEER. Trimming removed 0 bases at V and 5 bases at J, with 7 bases between. The DNA for the CDR3 is TGCGCCAGCAGCCAAGATACTTGGACCGGGGAGCTGTTTTTT. Translated: CASSQDTWTGELFF.

This clone was seen just once. The chain has TRBV19 and TRBJ1-3; D perhaps matches TRBD1 (6 bases). This CDR3 is built from 16 residues. Germline V gene data show CDR1 as LNHDA and CDR2 as SQIVND (reference sequence). The V gene lost 5 bases and the J gene lost 3 bases, with 17 bases spanning the gap. CDR3 in amino acids: CASSSLRGAGGNTIYF. In DNA, the CDR3 is TGTGCCAGTAGTTCTCTTCGGGGGGCCGGTGGAAACACCATATATTTT.

The chain has TRBV11-3 and TRBJ2-7; D not resolved. The CDR3 length is 12 residues. Trimming took off 5 bases at V and 0 bases at J, with 5 bases between the two ends. The germline gives CDR1 SGHNT, CDR2 YENEEA. The CDR3 is CASSRASYEQYF. Written as DNA, the CDR3 is TGTGCCAGCAGCCGCGCCTCCTACGAGCAGTACTTC.

This clone was observed a single time. The gene calls are TRBV4-2 and TRBJ2-1; possibly TRBD2 for D (5 bases). CDR1 is LGHNA, CDR2 YNFKEQ, per germline. CDR3 length: 19 amino acids. V lost 0 bases and J 5 bases, leaving 23 bases between the germline ends. CDR3 protein: CASSQDFRRWTGLNNEQFF. As DNA, the CDR3 is TGTGCCAGCAGCCAAGATTTTCGGAGGTGGACTGGGCTCAACAATGAGCAGTTCTTC.

The chain couples TRBV6-5 to TRBJ2-2; possibly TRBD1 for D (5 bases). Germline CDR1 MNHEY, CDR2 SVGAGI. The V and J ends lost 8 bases and 4 bases respectively, with 11 bases between them. This CDR3 region has 13 residues. CDR3 region: CASAGPPTGELFF. The CDR3 region has the DNA TGTGCCAGCGCAGGGCCCCCCACCGGGGAGCTGTTTTTT.

The chain has TRBV29-1 and TRBJ1-1; weak D call: TRBD1 (6 bases). The CDR3 runs 14 residues. V dropped 6 bases and J dropped 6 bases, with 20 bases sitting between them. CDR1 and CDR2 (germline): SQVTM, ANQGSEA. The CDR3 loop reads CSVAGQGGGPEAFF. CDR3 in DNA: TGCAGCGTCGCGGGGCAAGGGGGAGGGCCTGAAGCTTTCTTT.

The chain couples TRBV6-5 to TRBJ2-1; TRBD2 is a possible D gene (6 bases). The CDR3 runs 15 residues. Deletions cut 7 bases from V and 0 bases from J, with 13 bases between. Germline V CDR1 and CDR2: MNHEY, SVGAGI. The CDR3 loop reads CASKGGGRSYNEQFF. The CDR3 DNA is TGTGCCAGCAAGGGAGGCGGCCGCTCCTACAATGAGCAGTTCTTC.

Only one count was recorded for this clone. The rearrangement joins TRBV12-5 to TRBJ2-1; TRBD2 matches 10 bases. The CDR3 runs 17 residues. Unmatched junction bases numbered 16, after V lost 4 bases and J lost 10 bases. The germline gives CDR1 LGHNT, CDR2 FRNRAP. CDR3 loop: CASGSPRGLAGAREQFF. CDR3 DNA sequence: TGTGCTAGTGGTTCCCCCCGGGGGCTAGCGGGAGCCAGGGAGCAGTTCTTC.

CDR3 loop: CASSAGDLSGNTIYF. The CDR3 DNA sequence: TGTGCCAGCAGTGCAGGGGACCTCTCTGGAAACACCATATATTTT. This chain connects TRBV25-1 to TRBJ1-3; D may be TRBD1 (6 bases). V lost 4 bases to trimming and J lost 0 bases, with 10 bases between them. The CDR3 runs to 15 residues. Germline V gene sequence: CDR1 MGHDK, CDR2 SYGVNS.

CDR3 loop: CASSYGYRGSETQYF. CDR3 coding DNA: TGTGCCAGCAGTTACGGGTATCGCGGGAGTGAGACCCAGTACTTC. The chain is built from TRBV6-5 and TRBJ2-5, with 7 bases fitting TRBD2. With 2 bases clipped from V and 5 bases from J, the junction kept 8 bases outside the gene matches. Germline-derived CDR1 and CDR2 are MNHEY and SVGAGI. This CDR3 contains 15 residues.

The chain uses TRBV5-4 and TRBJ2-7, with 9 positions matching TRBD1. The CDR3 is 15 residues long. Germline trimming cut 5 bases from V and 1 base from J; bases unmatched to any gene: 7. The germline gives CDR1 SGHNT, CDR2 YYREEE (reference sequence). The CDR3 reads CASSLYGTGSYEQYF. The DNA of the CDR3 is TGTGCCAGCAGTCTCTACGGGACAGGGTCCTACGAGCAGTACTTC.

The rearrangement uses TRBV5-1 and TRBJ1-5; tentative D call: TRBD1 (5 bases). The CDR3 consists of 13 residues. Per the germline V gene, CDR1 is SGHRS and CDR2 is YFSETQ. Trimming left V 4 bases short and J 5 bases short, with 10 bases between. The CDR3 reads CASSMGPDQPQHF. CDR3 in DNA: TGCGCCAGCAGCATGGGGCCCGATCAGCCCCAGCATTTT.

The V and J genes are TRBV30 and TRBJ2-7; possibly TRBD2 for D (5 bases). There are 11 residues in the CDR3. The V end was cut by 4 bases, the J end by 7 bases, with 11 bases between. In germline, CDR1 is GTSNPN, CDR2 SVGIG (reference sequence). The CDR3 loop reads CAWNGGREQYF. The CDR3 DNA reads as TGTGCCTGGAATGGAGGTCGGGAGCAGTACTTC. Together with reference TRBV30 and TRBJ2-7, the CDR3 gives the full variable domain: SQTIHQWPATLVQPVGSPLSLECTVEGTSNPNLYWYRQAAGRGLQLLFYSVGIGQISSEVPQNLSASRPQDRQFILSSKKLLLSDSGFYLCAWNGGREQYFGPGTRLTVT.

The chain employs TRBV29-1 and TRBJ1-1; the D is unclear. With 7 bases removed from V and 1 base from J, the gap between germline ends came to 10 bases. The CDR3 contains 12 residues. In germline, CDR1 is SQVTM, CDR2 ANQGSEA. CDR3 sequence: CSGTTANTEAFF. CDR3 nucleotide sequence: TGCAGCGGTACCACAGCGAACACTGAAGCTTTCTTT.

This sequence joins TRBV7-6 and TRBJ2-3; 8 bases map to TRBD1. The CDR3 has 18 residues. The J segment lost 0 bases and the V segment lost 5 bases, leaving 13 bases of the junction unmatched. Germline-derived CDR1 and CDR2 are SGHVS and FNYEAQ. This chain's CDR3 is CASSLGSGTGTSTDTQYF. For the CDR3, the DNA is TGTGCCAGCAGCCTGGGCTCCGGGACAGGCACTAGCACAGATACGCAGTATTTT. Full variable domain (rest looked up from reference TRBV7-6 and TRBJ2-3): GAGVSQSPRYKVTKRGQDVALRCDPISGHVSLYWYRQALGQGPEFLTYFNYEAQQDKSGLPNDRFSAERPEGSISTLTIQRTEQRDSAMYRCASSLGSGTGTSTDTQYFGPGTRLTVL.

This sequence joins TRBV11-2 and TRBJ1-2; D is undetermined. Germline CDR1 and CDR2: SGHAT and FQNNGV. Trimming stripped 0 bases from V and 4 bases from J, with 6 bases between. CDR3 size: 13 residues. CDR3 in amino acids: CASSLEYGYGYTF. The CDR3 DNA follows: TGTGCCAGCAGCTTAGAGTACGGCTATGGCTACACCTTC. The full variable domain, in which reference TRBV11-2 and TRBJ1-2 provide the parts outside the CDR3, is EAGVAQSPRYKIIEKRQSVAFWCNPISGHATLYWYQQILGQGPKLLIQFQNNGVVDDSQLPKDRFSAERLKGVDSTLKIQPAKLEDSAVYLCASSLEYGYGYTFGSGTRLTVV.

The CDR3 DNA sequence: TGTGCCAGCAGTTCCCCCGTTGCCAGTATTGAAGAGACCCAGTACTTC. Its translation is CASSSPVASIEETQYF. This rearrangement joins TRBV6-2 or TRBV6-3 to TRBJ2-5; D remains unclear. This CDR3 has 16 amino acids. Germline CDR1 reads MNHEY; CDR2 reads SVGEGT. Trimming removed 4 bases from V and 3 bases from J, with 18 bases in between.

This rearrangement joins TRBV7-2 to TRBJ2-7, with 9 positions matching TRBD1. The trim removed 4 bases at V and 3 bases at J, leaving 7 bases unmatched. The CDR3 consists of 15 residues. Germline V gene data show CDR1 as SGHTA and CDR2 as FQGNSA. CDR3 region: CASSSGTGTFYEQYF. The CDR3 nucleotides read TGTGCCAGCAGCTCAGGGACAGGGACCTTCTACGAGCAGTACTTC.

The J gene is TRBJ1-5, the V gene TRBV19; the D is unclear. V was clipped by 6 bases and J by 1 base, with 10 bases between them. CDR1 and CDR2 (germline): LNHDA, SQIVND (reference sequence). The CDR3 covers 14 residues. As DNA, the CDR3 is TGTGCCAGTAGGCGGCGGGCAAGCAATCAGCCCCAGCATTTT. Its protein product is CASRRRASNQPQHF.

This clone has a single count. The J gene is TRBJ1-5, the V gene TRBV7-2; D perhaps matches TRBD1 (5 bases). The CDR3 extends over 16 amino acids. Germline assignment: CDR1 SGHTA and CDR2 FQGNSA. V was shortened by 1 base and J by 2 bases, with 12 bases between the two germline ends. The CDR3 spells CASSLVLGPGNQPQHF. The CDR3 coding sequence is TGTGCCAGCAGCTTAGTATTGGGGCCTGGCAATCAGCCCCAGCATTTT.

The chain uses TRBV6-1 and TRBJ1-6, with a weak D call TRBD1 (6 bases). With 2 bases removed from V and 7 bases from J, the gap between germline ends came to 12 bases. Per the germline V gene, CDR1 is MNHNS and CDR2 is SASEGT. CDR3 size: 15 residues. The CDR3 reads CASSEFRGANSPLHF. The CDR3 DNA is TGTGCCAGCAGTGAATTTCGGGGGGCGAATTCACCCCTCCACTTT.

The CDR3 DNA reads TGTGCCAGCAGCTTGGAGCTCACTCCCTATGGCTACACCTTC. Its translation: CASSLELTPYGYTF. The V gene is TRBV5-5, the J gene TRBJ1-2; no clear D gene. Trimming cost V 0 bases and J 4 bases, with 10 bases left between them. The CDR3 contains 14 residues. Germline CDR1 reads SGHKS; CDR2 reads YYEKEE (reference sequence).

J is TRBJ1-1 and V is TRBV10-1, with D possibly matching TRBD1 (6 bases). CDR3 length: 17 residues. Germline-derived CDR1 and CDR2 are WNHNN and SYGVQD (reference sequence). Trimming removed 3 bases at V and 0 bases at J, with 17 bases between. Here the CDR3 DNA reads TGCGCCAGCAGTGAAGTGACAGGCCCGGGGATGAACACTGAAGCTTTCTTT. Protein product: CASSEVTGPGMNTEAFF.

The chain links TRBV7-6 to TRBJ1-1; D possibly corresponds to TRBD1 (5 bases). Trimming pared 1 base from V and 5 bases from J, leaving 11 bases between. The germline V gene has CDR1 SGHVS and CDR2 FNYEAQ. The CDR3 runs 14 residues. The CDR3 DNA sequence: TGTGCCAGCAGCTTAGAATCGGGGGGAACTGAAGCTTTCTTT. As protein: CASSLESGGTEAFF. The entire variable domain, with the rest obtained from reference TRBV7-6 and TRBJ1-1, is as follows: GAGVSQSPRYKVTKRGQDVALRCDPISGHVSLYWYRQALGQGPEFLTYFNYEAQQDKSGLPNDRFSAERPEGSISTLTIQRTEQRDSAMYRCASSLESGGTEAFFGQGTRLTVV.

The genes are TRBV7-2 and TRBJ2-1; 11 bases align to TRBD2. The CDR3 runs to 16 residues. CDR1 and CDR2 from the germline V gene are SGHTA and FQGNSA. V lost 4 bases, J lost 4 bases, and 6 bases stayed unmatched. The DNA of the CDR3 is TGTGCCAGCAGCTCCCAGACTAGCGGGGAGTACAATGAGCAGTTCTTC. Protein: CASSSQTSGEYNEQFF.

The genes are TRBV9 and TRBJ2-3; TRBD2 agrees at 7 bases. The CDR3 has 16 amino acids. V was clipped by 0 bases and J by 6 bases; unmatched bases: 10. CDR1 SGDLS and CDR2 YYNGEE come from the germline V gene. This CDR3 is CASSVGGGPYLDTQYF. CDR3 in DNA: TGTGCCAGCAGCGTAGGGGGAGGGCCTTATCTGGATACGCAGTATTTT.

For this clone: Other DNA variants within this sample encode the same CDR3. The rearrangement joins TRBV19 to TRBJ1-2; D is undetermined. Trimming cost V 0 bases and J 4 bases, with 6 bases left between them. CDR1 is LNHDA and CDR2 is SQIVND in the germline V gene (reference sequence). This CDR3 contains 13 residues. The CDR3 DNA follows: TGTGCCAGTAGTATAGACCGGGTCTATGGCTACACCTTC. This gives the protein CASSIDRVYGYTF.